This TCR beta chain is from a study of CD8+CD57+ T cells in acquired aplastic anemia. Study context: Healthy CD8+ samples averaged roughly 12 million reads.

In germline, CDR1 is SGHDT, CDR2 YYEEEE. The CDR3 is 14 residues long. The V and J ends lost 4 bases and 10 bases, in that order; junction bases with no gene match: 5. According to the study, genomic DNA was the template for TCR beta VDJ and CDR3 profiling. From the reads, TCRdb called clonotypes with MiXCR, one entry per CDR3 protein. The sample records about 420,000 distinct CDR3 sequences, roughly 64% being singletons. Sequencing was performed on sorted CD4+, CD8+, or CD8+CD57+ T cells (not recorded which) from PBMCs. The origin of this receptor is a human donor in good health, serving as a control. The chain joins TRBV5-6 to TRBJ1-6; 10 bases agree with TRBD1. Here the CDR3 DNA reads TGTGCCAGCAGCCCCGGGACAGGGGACTCACCCCTCCACTTT. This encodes CASSPGTGDSPLHF.